What follows are 23 T cell receptor beta chains derived from one specimen sequenced in a study of beta chain features in type 1 diabetes. Since all of the isolated RNA was reverse transcribed, expressed TCRB transcripts were what got sequenced. Assay used: immunoSEQ multiplex PCR; TCRdb lists only in-frame clones, some missing. The repertoire holds 430,000 or so clones, 10% to 12% seen once, with 0.04% to 0.05% in the top ten. Sequencing was done on a sample of naive CD4+ T cells from blood. The receptors here all came from a young woman in good health.

This clone was counted a few times. This CDR3 is CASSLRGRRETQYF. The DNA for the CDR3 is TGTGCCAGCAGTTTACGTGGGAGGAGGGAGACCCAGTACTTC. The gene calls are TRBV27 and TRBJ2-5; D possibly corresponds to TRBD2 (6 bases). Germline CDR1 MNHEY, CDR2 SMNVEV (reference sequence). This CDR3 comprises 14 residues. The germline V and J ends were trimmed by 2 bases and 5 bases, with 12 bases remaining between them.

This clone was found a few times. The chain links TRBV29-1 to TRBJ2-2; D unclear. Germline CDR1 and CDR2: SQVTM and ANQGSEA. There are 14 residues in the CDR3. Trimming removed 4 bases at V and 3 bases at J, with 12 bases between. DNA for the CDR3: TGCAGCGTTGGGAGTTCTACCTACACCGGGGAGCTGTTTTTT. This sequence encodes CSVGSSTYTGELFF.

This clone has only a few counts. V and J are TRBV28 and TRBJ2-7; 8 nucleotides align to TRBD1. The CDR3 spans 12 residues. The V and J ends lost 4 bases and 7 bases, in that order; junction bases with no gene match: 3. Germline V CDR1 and CDR2: MDHEN, SYDVKM. Here the CDR3 DNA reads TGTGCCAGCAGTTCAGGGGGCAGGGAGCAGTACTTC. Residues: CASSSGGREQYF.

Comments on this clone: An end of the junction differs from the germline gene, which may be a read error. V gene TRBV7-2 combines with J gene TRBJ2-1; possible D gene TRBD2, 5 bases. This CDR3 has 16 amino acids. CDR1 is SGHTA and CDR2 is FQGNSA in the germline V gene. CDR3 nucleotide sequence: TGTGCCAGCAGTATACTGCGGGTGGGCGTTATTAATGCGCAGTTCTTC. Translating gives CASSILRVGVINAQFF.

The chain carries TRBV7-9 and TRBJ1-2; D not resolved. Trimming took off 4 bases at V and 5 bases at J, with 14 bases between the two ends. This CDR3 comprises 14 residues. Looked up from germline, CDR1 is SEHNR and CDR2 is FQNEAQ (reference sequence). CDR3 sequence: CASSYTGPDYGYTF. CDR3 DNA sequence: TGTGCCAGCAGCTATACCGGGCCGGATTATGGCTACACCTTC.

This sequence joins TRBV15 and TRBJ1-2, with D tentatively TRBD1 (5 bases). V lost 8 bases, J lost 1 base, and 17 bases lay in between. This CDR3 region has 15 residues. CDR1 is LNHNV and CDR2 is YYDKDF in the germline V gene (reference sequence). This CDR3 is CATGRPGGVNYGYTF. The CDR3 bases are TGTGCCACCGGCCGCCCCGGGGGGGTTAACTATGGCTACACCTTC. The full variable domain, its missing parts supplied by reference TRBV15 and TRBJ1-2, is DAMVIQNPRYQVTQFGKPVTLSCSQTLNHNVMYWYQQKSSQAPKLLFHYYDKDFNNEADTPDNFQSRRPNTSFCFLDIRSPGLGDTAMYLCATGRPGGVNYGYTFGSGTRLTVV.

The chain's CDR3 is CASSQSPGAIGYTF. Here the CDR3 DNA reads TGTGCCAGCAGCCAAAGTCCGGGGGCCATTGGCTACACCTTC. This sequence joins TRBV4-2 and TRBJ1-2; D perhaps matches TRBD1 (6 bases). The V end lost 2 bases, the J end lost 7 bases, and 14 bases lay between the germline ends. This CDR3 contains 14 residues. Germline lookup yields CDR1 LGHNA and CDR2 YNFKEQ.

This sequence joins TRBV10-3 and TRBJ2-1, with a weak D call TRBD2 (6 bases). Germline CDR1 ENHRY, CDR2 SYGVKD. The CDR3 loop spans 16 amino acids. V lost 6 bases, J lost 6 bases, and 21 bases lay in between. Here the CDR3 DNA reads TGTGCCATCAGCGAAGACTTTCTTCGGGGAGGCAATGAGCAGTTCTTC. It codes for CAISEDFLRGGNEQFF.

The chain carries TRBV18 and TRBJ2-5, with a weak D call TRBD2 (5 bases). CDR1 and CDR2 (germline): KGHSH, LQKENI. There are 14 residues in the CDR3. V was cut by 0 bases and J by 5 bases, with 10 bases left in between. The CDR3 spells CASSPPSERETQYF. The CDR3 region has the DNA TGTGCCAGCTCACCACCTTCGGAGCGGGAGACCCAGTACTTC.

CDR3 sequence: CSVGGGGEQFF. The DNA of the CDR3 is TGCAGCGTTGGAGGGGGGGGTGAGCAGTTCTTC. The chain uses TRBV29-1 and TRBJ2-1; possible D gene TRBD2, 7 bases. This CDR3 region has 11 residues. CDR1 and CDR2 (germline): SQVTM, ANQGSEA. Trimming pared 4 bases from V and 9 bases from J, leaving 10 bases between.

This rearrangement joins TRBV9 to TRBJ2-1; 8 bases are shared with TRBD2. Germline CDR1 reads SGDLS; CDR2 reads YYNGEE. The length of the CDR3 is 15 residues. V lost 3 bases and J lost 4; bases outside the gene matches: 6. The CDR3 coding sequence is TGTGCCAGCAGCGGCTCGGGAGGGTCTTACAATGAGCAGTTCTTC. It codes for CASSGSGGSYNEQFF.

This chain joins TRBV4-3 and TRBJ2-6; 8 positions match TRBD1. CDR3 length equals 17 residues. J gave up 2 bases and V 1 base, and 4 bases lay outside the gene matches. Germline V gene data show CDR1 as LGHNA and CDR2 as YSLEER. CDR3: CASSQGQGRAGANVLTF. The DNA of the CDR3 is TGCGCCAGCAGCCAAGGACAGGGGAGAGCTGGGGCCAACGTCCTGACTTTC.

This clone was counted only a few times. CDR3 DNA: TGTGCCAGCAGTGATTCGGGATTCGTCTCTGGGGCCAACGTCCTGACTTTC. It is translated as CASSDSGFVSGANVLTF. V is TRBV2 and J is TRBJ2-6, with D possibly TRBD2 on 5 matching bases. The germline CDR1 and CDR2 sequences are SNHLY and FYNNEI. The ends were cut back, 3 bases at V and 0 bases at J, with 12 bases in the middle. CDR3 length: 17 amino acids.

The rearrangement links TRBV9 to TRBJ2-5; tentatively, D is TRBD2 (6 bases). Germline loops: CDR1 SGDLS, CDR2 YYNGEE. CDR3 length: 13 amino acids. Trimming stripped 5 bases from V and 5 bases from J, with 13 bases between. The chain's CDR3 is CASRGERGETQYF. The CDR3 coding sequence is TGTGCCAGCAGGGGAGAACGGGGGGAGACCCAGTACTTC.

The chain couples TRBV15 to TRBJ1-1, with D possibly TRBD1 on 5 matching bases. The CDR3 loop spans 13 amino acids. Trimming took 3 bases from V and 0 from J, leaving 5 bases between them. Germline CDR1 reads LNHNV; CDR2 reads YYDKDF (reference sequence). The CDR3 region has the DNA TGTGCCACCAGCAGGGACATGAACACTGAAGCTTTCTTT. Its translation: CATSRDMNTEAFF.

This clone was observed a few times. CDR3 protein: CATRRTAAGSTDTQYF. CDR3 DNA: TGTGCCACCCGTAGGACGGCGGCGGGCAGCACAGATACGCAGTATTTT. The chain joins TRBV10-3 to TRBJ2-3, with D perhaps matching TRBD2 (5 bases). Germline V gene sequence: CDR1 ENHRY, CDR2 SYGVKD. The V gene lost 10 bases and the J gene lost 0 bases, with 20 bases spanning the gap. The CDR3 length is 16 residues.

This clone was seen only a few times. The chain employs TRBV15 and TRBJ1-2, with D possibly matching TRBD1 (5 bases). The CDR3 extends over 15 amino acids. CDR1 is LNHNV and CDR2 is YYDKDF in the germline V gene (reference sequence). The V and J ends lost 4 bases and 8 bases respectively, with 20 bases between them. CDR3: CATSTTSTDRLGYTF. The CDR3 region has the DNA TGTGCCACCAGCACGACCAGCACTGACAGATTAGGCTACACCTTC.

This clone was found once. The V call is TRBV19, the J call TRBJ1-2; D is ambiguous. V was cut by 11 bases and J by 2 bases, with 18 bases left in between. This CDR3 contains 14 residues. Germline CDR1 and CDR2: LNHDA and SQIVND (reference sequence). The CDR3 sequence is CAQAQQTRNYGYTF. DNA for the CDR3: TGTGCCCAAGCGCAACAGACTCGAAACTATGGCTACACCTTC.

In its sample, this clone was seen a few times. This rearrangement joins TRBV4-3 to TRBJ1-2; 7 bases fit TRBD1. Per germline, CDR1 LGHNA and CDR2 YSLEER. V trimming: 3 bases; J trimming: 2 bases; junction bases outside the gene matches: 6. The CDR3 spans 15 residues. The DNA of the CDR3 is TGCGCCAGCAGCCACCGGACAGGCGCAAACTATGGCTACACCTTC. This gives the protein CASSHRTGANYGYTF.

This clone showed up just a few times. The chain links TRBV4-3 to TRBJ2-1; D possibly matches TRBD1 or TRBD2 (5 bases each). V lost 0 bases and J lost 0, with 9 bases in between. The CDR3 sequence is 16 residues long. CDR1 is LGHNA, CDR2 YSLEER, per germline. CDR3 sequence reads: CASSQEGRTSYNEQFF. CDR3 sequence (DNA): TGCGCCAGCAGCCAAGAGGGACGGACCTCCTACAATGAGCAGTTCTTC.

The table lists this clone with a few counts. The V call is TRBV7-9, the J call TRBJ2-5; D assignment may be TRBD1 or TRBD2 (6 bases each). The V end lost 7 bases, the J end lost 3 bases, and 21 bases lay between the germline ends. This CDR3 comprises 16 residues. Germline-derived CDR1 and CDR2 are SEHNR and FQNEAQ (reference sequence). CDR3 DNA sequence: TGTGCCAGCACCCGCAGAGGGGGGAGTAAGGAAGAGACCCAGTACTTC. This codes for CASTRRGGSKEETQYF.

This clone has just a few counts. The chain carries TRBV7-9 and TRBJ1-3; 7 bases agree with TRBD1. This CDR3 has 15 amino acids. The ends lost 9 bases at V and 0 bases at J; junction bases unmatched: 8. CDR1 and CDR2 from the germline V gene are SEHNR and FQNEAQ (reference sequence). The chain's CDR3 is CASTQGSSSGNTIYF. The CDR3 coding sequence is TGTGCCAGTACACAGGGGAGTAGCTCTGGAAACACCATATATTTT.

The chain recombines TRBV23-1 with TRBJ1-1; TRBD1 might be the D (6 bases). TRBV23-1 is reported as an ORF; its role is uncertain. The CDR3 totals 13 residues. V gave up 4 bases and J gave up 10 bases, with 16 bases separating them. The CDR3 coding sequence is TGCGCCAGCAGTCCCAACAGGGTTTGGCGAGCTTTCTTT. Protein sequence: CASSPNRVWRAFF.